The present T cell receptor beta chain was sequenced within a study of T cell repertoires in cytomegalovirus infection. Looking at the study overall: Matching HLA type, along with CMV infection, was indicated by public TCR beta signatures.

There are many counts of this clonotype. Its matching antigen is unknown. The CDR3 consists of 15 residues. With 4 bases clipped from V and 5 bases from J, the junction kept 9 bases outside the gene matches. Looked up from germline, CDR1 is SGHTA and CDR2 is FQGNSA. General study results and limits: Carriage of CMV together with the relevant HLA was identifiable through cumulative public TCR beta family frequency. Clonotypes of TCR beta that were HLA-C-restricted and CMV-specific dominated the ex vivo response.

One entry per CDR3 protein, called by TCRdb with MiXCR from the reads. The data show approximately 770,000 distinct CDR3 sequences, 25% to 35% seen once. This TCR came from a human donor in good health (CMV status not recorded). Some clones in this sample may be carry-over from other donors' samples. The material sequenced was cultured CD8+ T cells from PBMCs, taken from culture after CMV antigen stimulation. V is TRBV7-2 and J is TRBJ2-3; 7 bases match TRBD2. The CDR3 DNA is TGTGCCAGCAGCTCCTCGGGCGGACTAGGAGATACGCAGTATTTT. The encoded protein is CASSSSGGLGDTQYF.